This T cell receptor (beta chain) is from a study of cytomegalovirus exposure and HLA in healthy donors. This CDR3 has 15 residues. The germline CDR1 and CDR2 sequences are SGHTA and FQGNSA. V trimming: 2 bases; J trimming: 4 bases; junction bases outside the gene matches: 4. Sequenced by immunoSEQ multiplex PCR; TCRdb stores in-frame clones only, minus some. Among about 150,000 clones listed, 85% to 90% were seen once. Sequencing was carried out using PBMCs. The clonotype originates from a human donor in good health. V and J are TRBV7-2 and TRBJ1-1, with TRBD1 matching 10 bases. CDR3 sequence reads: CASSLIRDRGTEAFF. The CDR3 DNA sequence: TGTGCCAGCAGCTTAATAAGGGACAGGGGCACTGAAGCTTTCTTT.